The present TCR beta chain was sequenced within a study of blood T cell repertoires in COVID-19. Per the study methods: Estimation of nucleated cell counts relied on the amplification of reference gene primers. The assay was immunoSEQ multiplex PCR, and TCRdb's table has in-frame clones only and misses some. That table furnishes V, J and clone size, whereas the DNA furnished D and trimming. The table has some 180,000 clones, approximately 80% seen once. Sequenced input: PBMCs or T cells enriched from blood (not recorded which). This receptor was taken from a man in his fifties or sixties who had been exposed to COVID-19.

The CDR3 region has the DNA TGTGCCAGCAGTACACAGGGACGCGAGCAGTACTTC. Translation gives CASSTQGREQYF. The V gene is TRBV6-5, the J gene TRBJ2-7; a possible D gene is TRBD1 (6 bases). Germline CDR1 is MNHEY and CDR2 is SVGAGI. V shed 5 bases and J shed 6 bases, with 11 bases lying between them. This CDR3 region has 12 residues.